This note documents a single T cell receptor beta chain sequence. Its antigen is not known. This sample was taken from a study of blood T cells in healthy people across ages. Turning to the study itself: Through template switching, about one barcoded beta molecule was captured per two T cells, as measured in model experiments. Study-level results: A conclusive naive versus antigen-experienced comparison was prevented by the unsorted PBMCs.

A sample-barcoded 5' primer and a J-beta primer mix were used in a second PCR of about 6 to 12 cycles. TCRdb itself ran the 5' RACE reads through MiXCR, one entry per CDR3 protein. The repertoire includes some 640,000 distinct CDR3 sequences, roughly 50% of them detected once, and 25% to 35% sits in the top ten. Germline-derived CDR1 and CDR2 are DFQATT and SNEGSKA (reference sequence). J lost 9 bases, V lost 1 base, and 7 bases had no gene match. This CDR3 comprises 14 residues. Sequenced material: blood. The chain uses TRBV20-1 and TRBJ2-1, with TRBD2 matching 9 bases. The TCR comes from a woman aged 55-70 years in good health. CDR3 protein: CSARGASGKSEQFF. The CDR3 region has the DNA TGCAGTGCTAGAGGCGCTAGCGGGAAAAGTGAGCAGTTCTTC.